This is a list of T cell receptor beta chains from one sample in a study of Ad26.COV2.S vaccination and SARS-CoV-2 variants. The data were produced by immunoSEQ multiplex PCR, yet TCRdb's version contains in-frame clones alone and is incomplete. Altogether roughly 400,000 clones are present, around 91% being singletons, with the ten largest covering about 4.5%. The sample consisted of peripheral blood, taken in a trial of Ad26.COV2.S vaccine versus placebo. The receptor set was obtained from a person aged 18-60 years who received the Ad26.COV2.S COVID-19 vaccine or a placebo. Each CDR3 is given with its conserved first and last residue. The D gene is left open where the match is weak. The size field is filled for only some rows; it gives once, few, many or a size class.

clone size: NA; D gene: NA; J gene: TRBJ1-4; V gene: TRBV27; CDR3 DNA: TGTGCCAGCAGTTCTTTCCTCTTGGAAAAACTGTTTTTT; CDR3 protein: CASSSFLLEKLFF
clone size: NA; D gene: NA; J gene: TRBJ2-7; V gene: TRBV9; CDR3 DNA: TGTGCCAGCTCATCTACAAGCTACGAGCAGTACTTC; CDR3 protein: CASSSTSYEQYF
clone size: NA; D gene: NA; J gene: TRBJ1-6; V gene: TRBV11-2; CDR3 DNA: TGTGCCAGCAGCTTAGGCGGTCTGTCACCCCTCCACTTT; CDR3 protein: CASSLGGLSPLHF
clone size: NA; D gene: NA; J gene: TRBJ2-3; V gene: TRBV14; CDR3 DNA: TGTGCCAGCAGCCAAGTGAGGCGGACACCCAACACAGATACGCAGTATTTT; CDR3 protein: CASSQVRRTPNTDTQYF
clone size: NA; D gene: TRBD2; J gene: TRBJ2-3; V gene: TRBV20-1; CDR3 DNA: TGCAGTGCTAGTGGGACTAGCGGGTACCGGGCTAGCACAGATACGCAGTATTTT; CDR3 protein: CSASGTSGYRASTDTQYF
clone size: NA; D gene: NA; J gene: TRBJ1-5; V gene: TRBV6-2/TRBV6-3; CDR3 DNA: TGTGCCAGCAGTTTCGTCGGAGTTAGCAATCAGCCCCAGCATTTT; CDR3 protein: CASSFVGVSNQPQHF
clone size: NA; D gene: NA; J gene: TRBJ1-6; V gene: TRBV15; CDR3 DNA: TGTGCCACCAGCGGAACAGGGATCTCCTATAATTCACCCCTCCACTTT; CDR3 protein: CATSGTGISYNSPLHF
clone size: NA; D gene: NA; J gene: TRBJ2-1; V gene: TRBV19; CDR3 DNA: TGTGCCAGTAGTATGATTGGGGGAGGGACAGATACTTACAATGAGCAGTTCTTC; CDR3 protein: CASSMIGGGTDTYNEQFF
clone size: NA; D gene: NA; J gene: TRBJ1-5; V gene: TRBV12-3/TRBV12-4; CDR3 DNA: TGTGCCAGCAGTTCGACGGAGGCCCAGCATTTT; CDR3 protein: CASSSTEAQHF
clone size: NA; D gene: NA; J gene: TRBJ1-1; V gene: TRBV6-5; CDR3 DNA: TGTGCCAGCAGTTACACCGGGAACACTGAAGCTTTCTTT; CDR3 protein: CASSYTGNTEAFF
clone size: NA; D gene: NA; J gene: TRBJ1-5; V gene: TRBV10-3; CDR3 DNA: TGTGCCCCCTTTTGGCCCCAGCATTTT; CDR3 protein: CAPFWPQHF
clone size: NA; D gene: NA; J gene: TRBJ1-5; V gene: TRBV6-5; CDR3 DNA: TGTGCCAGCAGTTCGGGGTCTCACCTCACTAAGCAGCCCCAGCATTTT; CDR3 protein: CASSSGSHLTKQPQHF
clone size: NA; D gene: NA; J gene: TRBJ2-7; V gene: TRBV4-1; CDR3 DNA: TGCGCCAGCAGCCAGGAGGGATGGTACGAGCAGTACTTC; CDR3 protein: CASSQEGWYEQYF
clone size: many; D gene: TRBD2; J gene: TRBJ2-1; V gene: TRBV6-4; CDR3 DNA: TGTGCCAGCAGTGTAGCGGGAGGCTCCTACAATGAGCAGTTCTTC; CDR3 protein: CASSVAGGSYNEQFF
clone size: NA; D gene: TRBD1; J gene: TRBJ1-5; V gene: TRBV6-1; CDR3 DNA: TGTGCCAGCAGTGAAGTAAGAGGGACAGGGGGCAATCAGCCCCAGCATTTT; CDR3 protein: CASSEVRGTGGNQPQHF
clone size: once; D gene: NA; J gene: TRBJ2-5; V gene: TRBV28; CDR3 DNA: TGTGCCAGCAGACCTCAAGAGCGGCGGGAGACCCAGTACTTC; CDR3 protein: CASRPQERRETQYF
clone size: NA; D gene: TRBD1; J gene: TRBJ1-6; V gene: TRBV2; CDR3 DNA: TGTGCCAGCACCATACAGGGGTCCGCTGGAAGCTCCTATAATTCACCCCTCCACTTT; CDR3 protein: CASTIQGSAGSSYNSPLHF
clone size: NA; D gene: TRBD2; J gene: TRBJ2-3; V gene: TRBV3-1/TRBV3-2; CDR3 DNA: TGTGCCAGCAGCCAAGGGGGGACTAGCGGGTCGCCAGATACGCAGTATTTT; CDR3 protein: CASSQGGTSGSPDTQYF
clone size: NA; D gene: TRBD2; J gene: TRBJ2-1; V gene: TRBV2; CDR3 DNA: TGTGCCAGCAGTGAGACTAGCGGGAGATTAAATGAGCAGTTCTTC; CDR3 protein: CASSETSGRLNEQFF
clone size: NA; D gene: NA; J gene: TRBJ1-2; V gene: TRBV4-2; CDR3 DNA: TGTGCCAGCAGCCAAGAGGGAGGGGCGGGACACCCTTATGGCTACACCTTC; CDR3 protein: CASSQEGGAGHPYGYTF
clone size: NA; D gene: TRBD1; J gene: TRBJ2-1; V gene: TRBV14; CDR3 DNA: TGTGCCAGCAGCCCCTTGGGGGGACAGGGGCACAATGAGCAGTTCTTC; CDR3 protein: CASSPLGGQGHNEQFF
clone size: once; D gene: NA; J gene: TRBJ1-2; V gene: TRBV4-2; CDR3 DNA: TGTGCCAGCAGCCAAGGGACCGATGTAAACTATGGCTACACCTTC; CDR3 protein: CASSQGTDVNYGYTF
clone size: NA; D gene: NA; J gene: TRBJ1-2; V gene: TRBV6-6; CDR3 DNA: TGTGCCAGCAGTTACTCGGTTTCCGGCGCTTACTATGGCTACACCTTC; CDR3 protein: CASSYSVSGAYYGYTF
clone size: NA; D gene: TRBD2; J gene: TRBJ2-3; V gene: TRBV28; CDR3 DNA: TGTGCCAGCAGTCCACTAGCGACCCGCACAGATACGCAGTATTTT; CDR3 protein: CASSPLATRTDTQYF
clone size: few; D gene: TRBD1; J gene: TRBJ1-5; V gene: TRBV19; CDR3 DNA: TGTGCCAGTAGGGACAGGGGGCCCTTCCAGCATTTT; CDR3 protein: CASRDRGPFQHF
clone size: few; D gene: NA; J gene: TRBJ1-5; V gene: TRBV19; CDR3 DNA: TGTGCCAGTAGTACTAAATCACGTCAGCCCCAGCATTTT; CDR3 protein: CASSTKSRQPQHF
clone size: once; D gene: NA; J gene: TRBJ1-6; V gene: TRBV30; CDR3 DNA: TGTGCCTGGAGTGTAGGACCGCATAATTCACCCCTCCACTTT; CDR3 protein: CAWSVGPHNSPLHF
clone size: NA; D gene: NA; J gene: TRBJ2-3; V gene: TRBV19; CDR3 DNA: TGTGCCAGTTTGTCCCCAAAGGTAGATACGCAGTATTTT; CDR3 protein: CASLSPKVDTQYF
clone size: NA; D gene: NA; J gene: TRBJ2-7; V gene: TRBV9; CDR3 DNA: TGTGCCAGCAGCGTAGGGGCAGACCCCGGGTACTACGAGCAGTACTTC; CDR3 protein: CASSVGADPGYYEQYF
clone size: NA; D gene: TRBD2; J gene: TRBJ2-1; V gene: TRBV7-9; CDR3 DNA: TGTGCCAGCAGCTCAGCGGGAGGTTCTGAGTTCTTC; CDR3 protein: CASSSAGGSEFF
clone size: NA; D gene: NA; J gene: TRBJ2-7; V gene: TRBV28; CDR3 DNA: TGTGCCAGCAGGGGTACTCAAGCCGTCTACGAGCAGTACTTC; CDR3 protein: CASRGTQAVYEQYF
clone size: NA; D gene: NA; J gene: TRBJ2-1; V gene: TRBV19; CDR3 DNA: TGTGCCAGTAGTCCGACTGCCACCTACAATGAGCAGTTCTTC; CDR3 protein: CASSPTATYNEQFF
clone size: NA; D gene: NA; J gene: TRBJ2-5; V gene: TRBV2; CDR3 DNA: TGTGCCAGCAGTGAATTGGTGACACAAGAGACCCAGTACTTC; CDR3 protein: CASSELVTQETQYF
clone size: NA; D gene: NA; J gene: TRBJ1-3; V gene: TRBV4-1; CDR3 DNA: TGCGCCAGCAGCCAAGAGGGGCGTTCCTCTGGAAACACCATATATTTT; CDR3 protein: CASSQEGRSSGNTIYF
clone size: NA; D gene: NA; J gene: TRBJ2-7; V gene: TRBV7-9; CDR3 DNA: TGTGCCAGCAGCCGCCTCGGGGGCGCGGCGGCTGGGTCCTACGAGCAGTACTTC; CDR3 protein: CASSRLGGAAAGSYEQYF
clone size: NA; D gene: NA; J gene: TRBJ2-2; V gene: TRBV7-6; CDR3 DNA: TGTGCCAGCAGCCGTACGGATCGGGAGCTGTTTTTT; CDR3 protein: CASSRTDRELFF
clone size: NA; D gene: NA; J gene: TRBJ1-2; V gene: TRBV10-3; CDR3 DNA: TGTGCCATCAGTGGGACTGGGCAAGGCTACACCTTC; CDR3 protein: CAISGTGQGYTF
clone size: once; D gene: TRBD2; J gene: TRBJ2-7; V gene: TRBV7-6; CDR3 DNA: TGTGCCAGCAGCTTAAGGTCCCCGGGACTAGCGGACTACGAGCAGTACTTC; CDR3 protein: CASSLRSPGLADYEQYF
clone size: NA; D gene: TRBD1; J gene: TRBJ2-2; V gene: TRBV7-9; CDR3 DNA: TGTGCCAGCAGCCCCCGGGACAGGGTATACACCGGGGAGCTGTTTTTT; CDR3 protein: CASSPRDRVYTGELFF
clone size: NA; D gene: NA; J gene: TRBJ2-7; V gene: TRBV3-1/TRBV3-2; CDR3 DNA: TGTGCCAGCAGCCAAAGCCCGCGCCGGGTACTTATCGAGCAGTACTTC; CDR3 protein: CASSQSPRRVLIEQYF
clone size: NA; D gene: NA; J gene: TRBJ2-5; V gene: TRBV4-2; CDR3 DNA: TGTGCCAGCAGCCAAGCAACGGGGGAGACCCAGTACTTC; CDR3 protein: CASSQATGETQYF
clone size: NA; D gene: NA; J gene: TRBJ1-2; V gene: TRBV15; CDR3 DNA: TGTGCCACCAGCAGTAACGCGAACTATGGCTACACCTTC; CDR3 protein: CATSSNANYGYTF
clone size: NA; D gene: NA; J gene: TRBJ2-3; V gene: TRBV30; CDR3 DNA: TGTGCCTGGAGTGTACGCTTGAGCTCAGATACGCAGTATTTT; CDR3 protein: CAWSVRLSSDTQYF
clone size: NA; D gene: NA; J gene: TRBJ2-5; V gene: TRBV7-6; CDR3 DNA: TGTGCCAGCAGCCTTGACAGTTCCCAAGAGACCCAGTACTTC; CDR3 protein: CASSLDSSQETQYF
clone size: NA; D gene: TRBD1; J gene: TRBJ2-2; V gene: TRBV5-6; CDR3 DNA: TGTGCCAGCAGCTTGCCCAGCCGACAGGGATTCACCGGGGAGCTGTTTTTT; CDR3 protein: CASSLPSRQGFTGELFF
clone size: NA; D gene: TRBD2; J gene: TRBJ2-7; V gene: TRBV14; CDR3 DNA: TGTGCCAGCAGCCTGGGCGGGGGGCCCTCCTACGAGCAGTACTTC; CDR3 protein: CASSLGGGPSYEQYF
clone size: NA; D gene: TRBD2; J gene: TRBJ2-5; V gene: TRBV4-2; CDR3 DNA: TGTGCCAGCAGCCCAGACGGGACTACTAAAGAGACCCAGTACTTC; CDR3 protein: CASSPDGTTKETQYF
clone size: NA; D gene: TRBD1; J gene: TRBJ2-5; V gene: TRBV7-2; CDR3 DNA: TGTGCCAGCAGCACCCGGGACAGGGGGCGTAGTGGGGAGACCCAGTACTTC; CDR3 protein: CASSTRDRGRSGETQYF
clone size: NA; D gene: NA; J gene: TRBJ2-7; V gene: TRBV20-1; CDR3 DNA: TGCAGTGCGGGGACCTACGAGCAGTACTTC; CDR3 protein: CSAGTYEQYF
clone size: NA; D gene: TRBD2; J gene: TRBJ2-7; V gene: TRBV27; CDR3 DNA: TGTGCCAGCAGCCCGGGGGGGGCACCAACCTACGAGCAGTACTTC; CDR3 protein: CASSPGGAPTYEQYF
clone size: NA; D gene: NA; J gene: TRBJ2-7; V gene: TRBV7-9; CDR3 DNA: TGTGCCAGCAGCATTAGCAGGGGCCCGGGGGGAGAGCAGTACTTC; CDR3 protein: CASSISRGPGGEQYF
clone size: NA; D gene: NA; J gene: TRBJ1-1; V gene: TRBV27; CDR3 DNA: TGTGCCAGCAGTCCCTCACTAGTTAACACTGAAGCTTTCTTT; CDR3 protein: CASSPSLVNTEAFF
clone size: NA; D gene: NA; J gene: TRBJ2-1; V gene: TRBV29-1; CDR3 DNA: TGCAGCGTTGACAGCTCCTACAATGAGCAGTTCTTC; CDR3 protein: CSVDSSYNEQFF
clone size: NA; D gene: NA; J gene: TRBJ2-2; V gene: TRBV7-2; CDR3 DNA: TGTGCCAGCAGCTTATCCGGGAGTAACACCGGGGAGCTGTTTTTT; CDR3 protein: CASSLSGSNTGELFF
clone size: NA; D gene: NA; J gene: TRBJ2-2; V gene: TRBV7-9; CDR3 DNA: TGTGCCAGCAGCTTAGTAACGACCACCGGGGAGCTGTTTTTT; CDR3 protein: CASSLVTTTGELFF